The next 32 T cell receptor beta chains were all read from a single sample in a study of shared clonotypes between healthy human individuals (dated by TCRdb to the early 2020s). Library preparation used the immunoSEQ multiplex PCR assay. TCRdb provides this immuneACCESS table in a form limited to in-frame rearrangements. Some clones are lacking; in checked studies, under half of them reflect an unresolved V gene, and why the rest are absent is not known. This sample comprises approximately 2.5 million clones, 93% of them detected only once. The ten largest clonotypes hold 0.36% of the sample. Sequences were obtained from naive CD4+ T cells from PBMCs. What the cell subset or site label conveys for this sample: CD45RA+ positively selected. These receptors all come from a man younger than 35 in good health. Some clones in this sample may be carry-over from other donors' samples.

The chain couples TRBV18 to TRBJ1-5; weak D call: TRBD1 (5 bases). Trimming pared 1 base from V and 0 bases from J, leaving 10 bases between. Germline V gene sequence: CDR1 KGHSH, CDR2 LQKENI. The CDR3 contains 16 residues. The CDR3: CASSPQRQYSNQPQHF. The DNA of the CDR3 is TGTGCCAGCTCACCACAACGACAGTATAGCAATCAGCCCCAGCATTTT.

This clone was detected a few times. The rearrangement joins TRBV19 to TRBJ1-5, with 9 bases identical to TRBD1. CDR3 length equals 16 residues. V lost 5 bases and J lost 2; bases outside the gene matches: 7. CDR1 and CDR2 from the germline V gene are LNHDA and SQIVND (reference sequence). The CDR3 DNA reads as TGTGCCAGTAGTCCAAGGACAGGGGTTGGCAATCAGCCCCAGCATTTT. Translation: CASSPRTGVGNQPQHF. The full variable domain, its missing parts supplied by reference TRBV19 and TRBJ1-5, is DGGITQSPKYLFRKEGQNVTLSCEQNLNHDAMYWYRQDPGQGLRLIYYSQIVNDFQKGDIAEGYSVSREKKESFPLTVTSAQKNPTAFYLCASSPRTGVGNQPQHFGDGTRLSIL.

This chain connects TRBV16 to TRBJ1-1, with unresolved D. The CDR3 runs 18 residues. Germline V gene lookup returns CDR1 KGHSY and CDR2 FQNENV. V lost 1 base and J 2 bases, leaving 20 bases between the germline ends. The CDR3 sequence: CASSQFVLSGVSNTEAFF. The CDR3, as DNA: TGTGCCAGCAGCCAATTCGTCTTGTCCGGAGTAAGTAACACTGAAGCTTTCTTT.

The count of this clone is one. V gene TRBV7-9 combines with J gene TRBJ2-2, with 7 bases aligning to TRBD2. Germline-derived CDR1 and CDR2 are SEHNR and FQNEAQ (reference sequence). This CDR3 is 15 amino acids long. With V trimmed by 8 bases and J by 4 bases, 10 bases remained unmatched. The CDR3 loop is CASYSREYSTGELFF. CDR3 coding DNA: TGTGCCAGCTATTCGCGGGAGTATAGCACCGGGGAGCTGTTTTTT. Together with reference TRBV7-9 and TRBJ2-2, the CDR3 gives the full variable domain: DTGVSQNPRHKITKRGQNVTFRCDPISEHNRLYWYRQTLGQGPEFLTYFQNEAQLEKSRLLSDRFSAERPKGSFSTLEIQRTEQGDSAMYLCASYSREYSTGELFFGEGSRLTVL.

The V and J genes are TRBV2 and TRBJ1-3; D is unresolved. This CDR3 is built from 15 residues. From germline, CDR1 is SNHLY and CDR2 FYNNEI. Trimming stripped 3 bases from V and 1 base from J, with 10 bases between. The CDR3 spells CASSDERLSGNTIYF. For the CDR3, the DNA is TGTGCCAGCAGTGACGAGCGTTTGTCTGGAAACACCATATATTTT.

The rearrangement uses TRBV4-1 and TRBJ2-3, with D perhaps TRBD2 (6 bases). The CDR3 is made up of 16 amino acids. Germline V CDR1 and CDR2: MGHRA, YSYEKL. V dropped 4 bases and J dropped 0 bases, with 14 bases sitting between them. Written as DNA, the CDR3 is TGCGCCAGCAGCCCCCCTCCGGGGGTTAGCACAGATACGCAGTATTTT. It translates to CASSPPPGVSTDTQYF.

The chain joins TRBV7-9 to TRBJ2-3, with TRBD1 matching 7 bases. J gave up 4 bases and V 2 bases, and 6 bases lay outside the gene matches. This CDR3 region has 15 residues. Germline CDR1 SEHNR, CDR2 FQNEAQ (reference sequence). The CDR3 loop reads CASSLKGQGADTQYF. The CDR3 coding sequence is TGTGCCAGCAGCTTAAAAGGGCAGGGGGCAGATACGCAGTATTTT.

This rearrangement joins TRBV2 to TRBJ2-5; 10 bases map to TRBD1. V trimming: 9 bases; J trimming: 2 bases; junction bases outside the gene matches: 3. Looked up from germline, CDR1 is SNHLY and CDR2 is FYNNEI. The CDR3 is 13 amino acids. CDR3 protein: CARGQGWQETQYF. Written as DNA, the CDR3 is TGTGCCAGGGGACAGGGGTGGCAAGAGACCCAGTACTTC.

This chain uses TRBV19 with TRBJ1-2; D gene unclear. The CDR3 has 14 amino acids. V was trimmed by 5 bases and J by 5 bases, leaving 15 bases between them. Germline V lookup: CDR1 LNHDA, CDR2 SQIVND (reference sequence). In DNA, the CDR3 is TGTGCCAGTAGTGTACCGACAAGGAGATATGGCTACACCTTC. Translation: CASSVPTRRYGYTF.

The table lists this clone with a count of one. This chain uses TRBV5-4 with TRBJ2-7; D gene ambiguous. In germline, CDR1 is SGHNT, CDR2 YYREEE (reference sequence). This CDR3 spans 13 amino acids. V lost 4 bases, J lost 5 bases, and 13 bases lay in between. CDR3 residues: CASSPFPADEQYF. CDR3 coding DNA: TGTGCCAGCAGCCCATTCCCCGCGGACGAGCAGTACTTC. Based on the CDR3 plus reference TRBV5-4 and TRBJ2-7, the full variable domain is ETGVTQSPTHLIKTRGQQVTLRCSSQSGHNTVSWYQQALGQGPQFIFQYYREEENGRGNFPPRFSGLQFPNYSSELNVNALELDDSALYLCASSPFPADEQYFGPGTRLTVT.

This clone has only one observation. Here the CDR3 reads CASSPAFGTIYF. CDR3 coding DNA: TGTGCCAGCAGCCCAGCCTTCGGCACCATATATTTT. The chain joins TRBV5-8 to TRBJ1-3; D is unresolved. Germline loops: CDR1 SGHTS, CDR2 YDEGEE. The CDR3 length is 12 residues. Trimming shortened V by 4 bases and J by 9 bases, and 11 bases separated the two germline ends. Using reference TRBV5-8 and TRBJ1-3 for the parts outside the CDR3, the full variable domain is EAGVTQSPTHLIKTRGQQATLRCSPISGHTSVYWYQQALGLGLQFLLWYDEGEERNRGNFPPRFSGRQFPNYSSELNVNALELEDSALYLCASSPAFGTIYFGEGSWLTVV.

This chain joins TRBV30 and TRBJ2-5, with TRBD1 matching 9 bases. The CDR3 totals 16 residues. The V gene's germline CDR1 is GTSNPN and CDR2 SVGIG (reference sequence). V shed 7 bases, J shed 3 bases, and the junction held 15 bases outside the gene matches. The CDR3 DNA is TGTGCCTTTTCTTCATACGGGGACAGGGTAAAAGAGACCCAGTACTTC. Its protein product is CAFSSYGDRVKETQYF. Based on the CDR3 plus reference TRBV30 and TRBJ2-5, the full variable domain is SQTIHQWPATLVQPVGSPLSLECTVEGTSNPNLYWYRQAAGRGLQLLFYSVGIGQISSEVPQNLSASRPQDRQFILSSKKLLLSDSGFYLCAFSSYGDRVKETQYFGPGTRLLVL.

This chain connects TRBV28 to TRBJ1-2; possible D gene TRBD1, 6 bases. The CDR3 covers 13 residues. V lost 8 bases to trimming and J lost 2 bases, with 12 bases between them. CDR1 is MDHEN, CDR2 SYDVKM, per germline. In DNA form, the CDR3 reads TGTGCCAGCGGATCGGACAGAAACTATGGCTACACCTTC. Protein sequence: CASGSDRNYGYTF.

The CDR3 coding sequence is TGTGCCAGCTCGAGAGGACAGGCGGCCTACGAGCAGTACTTC. Translation: CASSRGQAAYEQYF. The V call is TRBV18, the J call TRBJ2-7, with TRBD1 identical over 7 bases. Germline V gene sequence: CDR1 KGHSH, CDR2 LQKENI. After removal of 6 bases from V and 2 bases from J, the junction contained 7 bases not matched to a gene. The CDR3 length is 14 residues.

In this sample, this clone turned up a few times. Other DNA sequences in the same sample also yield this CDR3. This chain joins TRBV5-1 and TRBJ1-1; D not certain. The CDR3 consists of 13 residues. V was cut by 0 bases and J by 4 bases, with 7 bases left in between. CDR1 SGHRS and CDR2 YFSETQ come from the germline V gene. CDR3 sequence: CASSLGPGTEAFF. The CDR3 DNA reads TGCGCCAGCAGCTTGGGGCCGGGCACTGAAGCTTTCTTT.

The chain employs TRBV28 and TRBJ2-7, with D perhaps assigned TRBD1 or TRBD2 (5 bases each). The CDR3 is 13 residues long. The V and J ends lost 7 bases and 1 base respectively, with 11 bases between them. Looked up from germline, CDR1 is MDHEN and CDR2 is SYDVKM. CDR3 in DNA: TGTGCCAGCATCGGGGACCCTTCCTACGAGCAGTACTTC. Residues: CASIGDPSYEQYF.

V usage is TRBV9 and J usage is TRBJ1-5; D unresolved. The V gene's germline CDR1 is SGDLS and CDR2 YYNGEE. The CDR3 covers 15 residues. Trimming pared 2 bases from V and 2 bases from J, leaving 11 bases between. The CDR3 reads CASSVGGDGNQPQHF. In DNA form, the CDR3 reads TGTGCCAGCAGCGTCGGCGGGGATGGCAATCAGCCCCAGCATTTT. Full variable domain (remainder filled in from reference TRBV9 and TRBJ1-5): DSGVTQTPKHLITATGQRVTLRCSPRSGDLSVYWYQQSLDQGLQFLIQYYNGEERAKGNILERFSAQQFPDLHSELNLSSLELGDSALYFCASSVGGDGNQPQHFGDGTRLSIL.

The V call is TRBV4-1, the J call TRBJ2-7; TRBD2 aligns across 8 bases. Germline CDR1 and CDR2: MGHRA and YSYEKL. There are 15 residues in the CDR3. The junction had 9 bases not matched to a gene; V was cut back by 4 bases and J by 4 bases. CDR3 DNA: TGCGCCAGCAGCCCTACCCAAGCGGGGGAATACGAGCAGTACTTC. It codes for CASSPTQAGEYEQYF.

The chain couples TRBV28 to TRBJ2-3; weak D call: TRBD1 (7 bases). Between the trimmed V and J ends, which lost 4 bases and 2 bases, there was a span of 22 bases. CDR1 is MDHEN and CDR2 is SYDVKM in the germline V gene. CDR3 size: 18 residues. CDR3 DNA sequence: TGTGCCAGCAGTTCTACGCGGGACAGCCTAACCCTCACAGATACGCAGTATTTT. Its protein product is CASSSTRDSLTLTDTQYF.

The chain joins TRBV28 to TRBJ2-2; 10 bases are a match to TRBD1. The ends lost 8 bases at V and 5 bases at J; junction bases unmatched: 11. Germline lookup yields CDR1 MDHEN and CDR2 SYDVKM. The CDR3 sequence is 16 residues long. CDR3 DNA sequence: TGTGCCAGCCCCCCTACCGGGACAGGGGTAACCGGGGAGCTGTTTTTT. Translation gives CASPPTGTGVTGELFF.

CDR3 loop: CASSLAGFREKLFF. Written as DNA, the CDR3 is TGCGCCAGCAGCTTGGCGGGGTTTCGGGAAAAACTGTTTTTT. The J gene is TRBJ1-4, the V gene TRBV5-1; no clear D gene. Trimming took 0 bases from V and 8 from J, leaving 11 bases between them. Germline CDR1 is SGHRS and CDR2 is YFSETQ. This CDR3 is built from 14 residues.

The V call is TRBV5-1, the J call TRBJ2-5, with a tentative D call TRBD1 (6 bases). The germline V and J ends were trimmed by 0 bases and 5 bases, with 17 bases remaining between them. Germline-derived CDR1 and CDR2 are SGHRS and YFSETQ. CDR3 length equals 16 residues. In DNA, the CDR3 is TGCGCCAGCAGCTTGGGTGTATCACAGGGTGACGAGACCCAGTACTTC. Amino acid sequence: CASSLGVSQGDETQYF.

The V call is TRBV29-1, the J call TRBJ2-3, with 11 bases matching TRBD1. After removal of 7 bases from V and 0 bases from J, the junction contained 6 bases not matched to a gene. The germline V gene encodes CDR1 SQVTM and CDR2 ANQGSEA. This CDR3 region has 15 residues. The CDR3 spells CSARGTGGSTDTQYF. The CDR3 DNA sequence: TGCAGCGCCCGAGGGACAGGGGGAAGCACAGATACGCAGTATTTT.

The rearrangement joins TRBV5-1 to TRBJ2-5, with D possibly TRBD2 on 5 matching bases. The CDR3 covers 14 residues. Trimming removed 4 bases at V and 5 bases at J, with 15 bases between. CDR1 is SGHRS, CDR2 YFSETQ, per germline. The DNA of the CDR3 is TGCGCCAGCAGCAAGGTCGAGGGAATGGAGACCCAGTACTTC. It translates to CASSKVEGMETQYF. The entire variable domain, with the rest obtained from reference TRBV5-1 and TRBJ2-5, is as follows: KAGVTQTPRYLIKTRGQQVTLSCSPISGHRSVSWYQQTPGQGLQFLFEYFSETQRNKGNFPGRFSGRQFSNSRSEMNVSTLELGDSALYLCASSKVEGMETQYFGPGTRLLVL.

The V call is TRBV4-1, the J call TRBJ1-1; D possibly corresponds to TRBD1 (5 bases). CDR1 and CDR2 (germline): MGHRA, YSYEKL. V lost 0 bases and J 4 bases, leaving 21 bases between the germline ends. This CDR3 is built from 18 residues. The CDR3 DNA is TGCGCCAGCAGCCAAGATGGGGCAGTCGTGGGGGGGGGCACTGAAGCTTTCTTT. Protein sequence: CASSQDGAVVGGGTEAFF.

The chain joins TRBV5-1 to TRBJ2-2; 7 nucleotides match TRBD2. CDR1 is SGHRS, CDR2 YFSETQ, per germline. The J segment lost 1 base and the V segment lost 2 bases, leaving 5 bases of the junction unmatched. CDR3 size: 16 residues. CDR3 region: CASSFDGRVNTGELFF. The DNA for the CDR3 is TGCGCCAGCAGCTTTGATGGGAGGGTGAACACCGGGGAGCTGTTTTTT.

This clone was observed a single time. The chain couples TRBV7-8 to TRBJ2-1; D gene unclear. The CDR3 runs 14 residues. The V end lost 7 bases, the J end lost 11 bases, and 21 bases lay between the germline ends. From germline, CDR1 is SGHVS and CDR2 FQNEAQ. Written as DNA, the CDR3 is TGTGCCAGCAAAGGGTGGGAAGGAAACAGCCAGCAGTTCTTC. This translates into CASKGWEGNSQQFF.

The CDR3 bases are TGTGCCAGTAGTACACAGACAGGGGGTGAGCAGTACTTC. It translates to CASSTQTGGEQYF. The chain uses TRBV19 and TRBJ2-7; TRBD1 matches at 9 bases. This CDR3 is built from 13 residues. The germline V gene has CDR1 LNHDA and CDR2 SQIVND (reference sequence). V lost 4 bases and J lost 7; bases outside the gene matches: 5.

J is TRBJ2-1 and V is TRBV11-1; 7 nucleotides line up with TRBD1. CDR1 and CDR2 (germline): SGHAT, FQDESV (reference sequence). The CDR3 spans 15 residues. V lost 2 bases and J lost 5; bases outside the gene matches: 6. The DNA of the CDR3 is TGTGCCAGCAGCTTAAGGACAGGCCTAAACAATGAGCAGTTCTTC. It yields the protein CASSLRTGLNNEQFF.

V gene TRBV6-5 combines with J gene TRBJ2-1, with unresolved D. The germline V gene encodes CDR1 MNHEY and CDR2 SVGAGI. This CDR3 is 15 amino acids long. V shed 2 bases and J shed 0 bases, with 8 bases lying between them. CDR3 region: CASSYGPSSYNEQFF. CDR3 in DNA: TGTGCCAGCAGTTACGGGCCCAGCTCCTACAATGAGCAGTTCTTC.

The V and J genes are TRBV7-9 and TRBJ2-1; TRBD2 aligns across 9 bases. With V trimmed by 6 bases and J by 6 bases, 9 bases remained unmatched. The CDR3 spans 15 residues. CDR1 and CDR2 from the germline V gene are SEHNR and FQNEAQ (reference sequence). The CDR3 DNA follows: TGTGCCAGCAGGAGACCGGGACTAGCTGGCAATGAGCAGTTCTTC. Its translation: CASRRPGLAGNEQFF.

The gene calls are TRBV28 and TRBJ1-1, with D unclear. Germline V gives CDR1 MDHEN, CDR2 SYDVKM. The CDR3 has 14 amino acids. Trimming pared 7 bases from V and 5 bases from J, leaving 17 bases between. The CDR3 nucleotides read TGTGCCAGCACCCAAACCGGATGGGGAACTGAAGCTTTCTTT. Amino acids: CASTQTGWGTEAFF.